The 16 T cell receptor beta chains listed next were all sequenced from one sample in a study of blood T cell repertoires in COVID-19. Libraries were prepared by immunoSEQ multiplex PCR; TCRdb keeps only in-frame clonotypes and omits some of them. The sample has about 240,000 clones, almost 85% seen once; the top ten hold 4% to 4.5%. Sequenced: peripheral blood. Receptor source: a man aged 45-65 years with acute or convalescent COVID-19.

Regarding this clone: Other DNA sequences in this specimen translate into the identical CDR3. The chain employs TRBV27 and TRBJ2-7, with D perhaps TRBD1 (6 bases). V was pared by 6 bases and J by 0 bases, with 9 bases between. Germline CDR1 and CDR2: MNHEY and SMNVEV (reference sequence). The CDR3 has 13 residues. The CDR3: CASSLTGSYEQYF. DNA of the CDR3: TGTGCCAGCAGCTTGACAGGCTCCTACGAGCAGTACTTC.

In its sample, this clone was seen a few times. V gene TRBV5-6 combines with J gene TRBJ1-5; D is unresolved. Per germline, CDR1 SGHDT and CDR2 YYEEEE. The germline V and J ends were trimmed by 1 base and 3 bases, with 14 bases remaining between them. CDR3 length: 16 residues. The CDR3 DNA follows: TGTGCCAGCAGCTTGTTCGGGTACTCAGTCAATCAGCCCCAGCATTTT. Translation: CASSLFGYSVNQPQHF.

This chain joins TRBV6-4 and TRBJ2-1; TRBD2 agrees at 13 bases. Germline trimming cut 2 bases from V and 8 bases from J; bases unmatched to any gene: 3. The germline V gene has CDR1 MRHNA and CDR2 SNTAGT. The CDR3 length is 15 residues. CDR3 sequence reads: CASSDGTSGIDEQFF. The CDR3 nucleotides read TGTGCCAGCAGTGACGGGACTAGCGGGATAGATGAGCAGTTCTTC.

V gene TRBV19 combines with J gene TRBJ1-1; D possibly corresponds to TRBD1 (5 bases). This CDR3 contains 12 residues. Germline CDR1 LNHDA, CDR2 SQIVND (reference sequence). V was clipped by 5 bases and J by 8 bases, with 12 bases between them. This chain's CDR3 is CASSDWGREAFF. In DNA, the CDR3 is TGTGCCAGTAGTGATTGGGGCAGGGAAGCTTTCTTT.

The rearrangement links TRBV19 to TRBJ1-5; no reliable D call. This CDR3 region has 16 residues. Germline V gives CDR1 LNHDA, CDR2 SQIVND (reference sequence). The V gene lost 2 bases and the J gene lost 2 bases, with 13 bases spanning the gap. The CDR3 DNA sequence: TGTGCCAGTAGTATAAAGGACTCTGGGGGCAATCAGCCCCAGCATTTT. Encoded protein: CASSIKDSGGNQPQHF.

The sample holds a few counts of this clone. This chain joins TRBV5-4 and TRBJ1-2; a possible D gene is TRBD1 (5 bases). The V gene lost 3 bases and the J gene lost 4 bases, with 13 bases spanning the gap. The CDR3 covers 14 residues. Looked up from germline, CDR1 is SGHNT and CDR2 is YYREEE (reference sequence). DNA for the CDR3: TGTGCCAGCAGCTCTGGCGTGGGGGGCTATGGCTACACCTTC. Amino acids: CASSSGVGGYGYTF.

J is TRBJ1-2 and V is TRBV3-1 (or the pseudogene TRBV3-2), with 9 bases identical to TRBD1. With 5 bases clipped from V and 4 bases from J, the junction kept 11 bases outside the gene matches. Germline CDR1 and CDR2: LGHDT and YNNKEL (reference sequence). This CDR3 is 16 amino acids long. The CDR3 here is CASSLTQGAHRYGYTF. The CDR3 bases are TGTGCCAGCAGCTTAACACAGGGGGCGCATCGCTATGGCTACACCTTC.

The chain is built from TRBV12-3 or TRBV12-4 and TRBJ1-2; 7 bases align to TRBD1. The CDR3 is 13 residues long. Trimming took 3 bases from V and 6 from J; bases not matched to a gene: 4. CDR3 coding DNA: TGTGCCAGCAGTTTCAGGGGGATCGATGGCTACACCTTC. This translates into CASSFRGIDGYTF.

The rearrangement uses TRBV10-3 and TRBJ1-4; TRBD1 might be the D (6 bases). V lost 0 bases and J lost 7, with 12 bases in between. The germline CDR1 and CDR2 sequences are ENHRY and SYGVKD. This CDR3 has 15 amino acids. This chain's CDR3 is CAISESRGLGEKLFF. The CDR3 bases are TGTGCCATCAGTGAGTCCAGGGGCCTTGGTGAAAAACTGTTTTTT.

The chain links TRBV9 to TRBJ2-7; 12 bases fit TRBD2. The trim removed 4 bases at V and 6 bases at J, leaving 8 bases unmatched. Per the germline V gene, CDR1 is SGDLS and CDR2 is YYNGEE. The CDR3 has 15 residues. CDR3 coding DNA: TGTGCCAGCAGCACCCGACTAGCGGGAGTGTCCGAGCAGTACTTC. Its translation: CASSTRLAGVSEQYF.

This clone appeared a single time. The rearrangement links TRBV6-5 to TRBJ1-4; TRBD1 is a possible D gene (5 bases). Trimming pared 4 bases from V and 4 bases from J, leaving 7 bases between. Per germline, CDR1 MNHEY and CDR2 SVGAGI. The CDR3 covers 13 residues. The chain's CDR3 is CASSSTVNEKLFF. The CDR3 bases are TGTGCCAGCAGTTCGACAGTTAATGAAAAACTGTTTTTT.

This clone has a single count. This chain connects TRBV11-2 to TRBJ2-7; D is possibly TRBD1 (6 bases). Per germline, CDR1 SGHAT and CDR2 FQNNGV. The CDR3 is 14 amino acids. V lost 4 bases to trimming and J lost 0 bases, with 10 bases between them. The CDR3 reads CASSYGDTSYEQYF. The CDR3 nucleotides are TGTGCCAGCAGCTACGGGGACACCTCCTACGAGCAGTACTTC.

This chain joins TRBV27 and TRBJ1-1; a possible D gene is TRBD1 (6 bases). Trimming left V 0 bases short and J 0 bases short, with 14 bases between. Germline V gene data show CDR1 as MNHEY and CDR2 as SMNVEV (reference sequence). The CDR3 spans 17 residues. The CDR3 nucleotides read TGTGCCAGCAGTTTATCGGGGACAAGTTACATGAACACTGAAGCTTTCTTT. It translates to CASSLSGTSYMNTEAFF.

The CDR3 here is CASSRGGNNEQFF. CDR3 coding DNA: TGTGCCAGCAGTCGGGGGGGAAACAATGAGCAGTTCTTC. The chain employs TRBV12-3 or TRBV12-4 and TRBJ2-1, with 8 positions matching TRBD2. J lost 5 bases, V lost 5 bases, and 2 bases had no gene match. This CDR3 comprises 13 residues.

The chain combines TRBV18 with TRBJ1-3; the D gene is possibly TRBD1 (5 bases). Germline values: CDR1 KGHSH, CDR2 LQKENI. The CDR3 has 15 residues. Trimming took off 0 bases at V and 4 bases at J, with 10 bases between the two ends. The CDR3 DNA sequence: TGTGCCAGCTCACCACCGGGTTACAGGGGAAACACCATATATTTT. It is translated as CASSPPGYRGNTIYF.

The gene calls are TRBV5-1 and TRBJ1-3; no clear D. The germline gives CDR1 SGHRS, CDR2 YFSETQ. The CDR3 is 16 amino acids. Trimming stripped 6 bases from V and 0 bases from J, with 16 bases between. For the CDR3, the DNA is TGCGCCAGCACCGGCGGCCTGTTTGGCTCTGGAAACACCATATATTTT. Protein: CASTGGLFGSGNTIYF.